What follows are 27 T cell receptor beta chains derived from one specimen sequenced in a study of graft-versus-host responses after intestinal transplantation (dated by TCRdb to the early 2020s). The time point label, as the study defines it: cells obtained before transplantation from donor or recipient. Libraries were prepared through the immunoSEQ multiplex PCR assay. What TCRdb holds here is the immuneACCESS table cut down to in-frame rearrangements. Part of the clones is not present; checked against another copy, under half of the missing clones reflect an unresolved V gene, and the others are unexplained. In this sample the table shows 50,000 or so clones, nearly 95% of which occur a single time. The top ten hold 2% to 2.5% of the sample. Antigens of these TCRs are unknown. Sequenced here: unstimulated CD4+ T cells sorted from spleen or lymph node cells, sampled before transplant. These receptors came from a human donor who was the organ donor for an intestinal transplant.

This clone has just one count. The genes are TRBV4-1 and TRBJ2-3, with D perhaps matching TRBD1 or TRBD2 (6 bases each). Per the germline V gene, CDR1 is MGHRA and CDR2 is YSYEKL. The length of the CDR3 is 16 residues. V was cut by 4 bases and J by 3 bases, with 17 bases left in between. The CDR3 sequence: CASSPGQSRGTDTQYF. The CDR3, as DNA: TGCGCCAGCAGCCCCGGACAGTCCCGGGGGACAGATACGCAGTATTTT.

The chain combines TRBV27 with TRBJ2-3; either TRBD1 or TRBD2 may supply D (5 bases each). Germline V gene lookup returns CDR1 MNHEY and CDR2 SMNVEV (reference sequence). Between the trimmed V and J ends, which lost 1 base and 3 bases, there was a span of 11 bases. The CDR3 extends over 15 amino acids. The CDR3 is CASSLFQGGTDTQYF. The CDR3 coding sequence is TGTGCCAGCAGTTTATTCCAGGGCGGGACAGATACGCAGTATTTT.

This clone was counted once. The chain combines TRBV30 with TRBJ2-1, with TRBD2 matching over 8 bases. CDR1 GTSNPN and CDR2 SVGIG come from the germline V gene (reference sequence). The V segment lost 1 base and the J segment 0 bases; nucleotides outside the gene matches: 2. The CDR3 is 15 residues long. The DNA of the CDR3 is TGTGCCTGGAGTGCCGGGGGGGCCTCCTACAATGAGCAGTTCTTC. It specifies CAWSAGGASYNEQFF.

The chain is built from TRBV4-2 and TRBJ1-5, with D possibly TRBD1 on 6 matching bases. V was clipped by 0 bases and J by 7 bases, with 10 bases between them. The CDR3 consists of 14 residues. The germline V gene encodes CDR1 LGHNA and CDR2 YNFKEQ. The CDR3 region is CASSQEQGRQPQHF. The CDR3 DNA reads as TGTGCCAGCAGCCAAGAACAGGGCAGGCAGCCCCAGCATTTT.

The chain uses TRBV11-3 and TRBJ2-3, with TRBD1 identical over 8 bases. Germline lookup yields CDR1 SGHNT and CDR2 YENEEA. The CDR3 has 14 amino acids. The junction had 6 bases not matched to a gene; V was cut back by 3 bases and J by 7 bases. The CDR3 coding sequence is TGTGCCAGCAGCTTCGGCCAGGGGGCCCATACGCAGTATTTT. Its protein product is CASSFGQGAHTQYF.

The chain is built from TRBV19 and TRBJ2-5, with D hard to call. The V and J ends lost 3 bases and 1 base respectively, with 9 bases between them. Germline CDR1 and CDR2: LNHDA and SQIVND (reference sequence). CDR3 length: 14 residues. CDR3 nucleotide sequence: TGTGCCAGTAGTATGGGCAGGCTCCAAGAGACCCAGTACTTC. This sequence encodes CASSMGRLQETQYF.

This chain joins TRBV11-1 and TRBJ2-5; 7 nucleotides align to TRBD2. Looked up from germline, CDR1 is SGHAT and CDR2 is FQDESV (reference sequence). This CDR3 region has 13 residues. V lost 7 bases to trimming and J lost 5 bases; unmatched junction nucleotides: 7. As DNA, the CDR3 is TGTGCCAGCAACCTGGGGGGAGGGGAGACCCAGTACTTC. Translation: CASNLGGGETQYF.

The chain uses TRBV7-2 and TRBJ2-7, with D unclear. The V and J ends lost 5 bases and 1 base respectively, with 9 bases between them. The germline V gene encodes CDR1 SGHTA and CDR2 FQGNSA. The CDR3 runs to 13 residues. As DNA, the CDR3 is TGTGCCAGCAGCCTCGGGTTGTCCTACGAGCAGTACTTC. This gives the protein CASSLGLSYEQYF.

The chain links TRBV5-1 to TRBJ2-3, with 13 bases aligning to TRBD2. CDR3 length: 17 amino acids. The V gene's germline CDR1 is SGHRS and CDR2 YFSETQ. J gave up 0 bases and V 2 bases, and 3 bases lay outside the gene matches. The CDR3 DNA reads TGCGCCAGCAGCTTACTAGCGGGAGGGCCTAGCACAGATACGCAGTATTTT. Protein sequence: CASSLLAGGPSTDTQYF. The full variable domain, its missing parts supplied by reference TRBV5-1 and TRBJ2-3, is KAGVTQTPRYLIKTRGQQVTLSCSPISGHRSVSWYQQTPGQGLQFLFEYFSETQRNKGNFPGRFSGRQFSNSRSEMNVSTLELGDSALYLCASSLLAGGPSTDTQYFGPGTRLTVL.

This rearrangement joins TRBV5-1 to TRBJ2-1; 15 nucleotides match TRBD2. CDR3 size: 21 residues. Germline loops: CDR1 SGHRS, CDR2 YFSETQ. With V trimmed by 4 bases and J by 0 bases, 14 bases remained unmatched. The CDR3: CASSSLRIGLAGGSSYNEQFF. The DNA for the CDR3 is TGCGCCAGCAGCAGCTTGCGGATCGGACTAGCGGGAGGGAGCTCCTACAATGAGCAGTTCTTC.

This chain links TRBV4-1 with TRBJ2-1; tentative D call: TRBD2 (6 bases). V was shortened by 5 bases and J by 0 bases, with 14 bases between the two germline ends. Germline CDR1 and CDR2: MGHRA and YSYEKL. The CDR3 totals 16 residues. The CDR3 loop reads CASSSSAGSSYNEQFF. Written as DNA, the CDR3 is TGCGCCAGCAGCTCATCAGCGGGTAGCTCCTACAATGAGCAGTTCTTC.

This chain uses TRBV5-1 with TRBJ1-2; no firm D call. CDR1 and CDR2 from the germline V gene are SGHRS and YFSETQ. V lost 4 bases and J lost 2, with 12 bases in between. CDR3 length: 14 amino acids. CDR3 protein: CASSTPDGNYGYTF. DNA of the CDR3: TGCGCCAGCAGCACCCCGGACGGCAACTATGGCTACACCTTC.

The chain employs TRBV27 and TRBJ2-7; perhaps D is TRBD1 or TRBD2 (6 bases each). The CDR3 contains 16 residues. Deletions cut 5 bases from V and 0 bases from J, with 17 bases between. Germline CDR1 MNHEY, CDR2 SMNVEV (reference sequence). The CDR3 here is CASSPLGGGSSYEQYF. The CDR3 DNA is TGTGCCAGCAGTCCTCTGGGGGGCGGTAGCTCCTACGAGCAGTACTTC.

V usage is TRBV10-3 and J usage is TRBJ2-7, with TRBD2 matching over 10 bases. Germline V lookup: CDR1 ENHRY, CDR2 SYGVKD. The V and J ends lost 2 bases and 3 bases, in that order; junction bases with no gene match: 10. The CDR3 covers 17 residues. The chain's CDR3 is CAISEASGRSAIYEQYF. The CDR3 DNA reads TGTGCCATCAGTGAGGCTAGCGGGAGATCTGCCATCTACGAGCAGTACTTC.

The chain employs TRBV11-2 and TRBJ2-5; 9 nucleotides agree with TRBD2. From germline, CDR1 is SGHAT and CDR2 FQNNGV. V was clipped by 5 bases and J by 4 bases; unmatched bases: 11. The CDR3 runs to 16 residues. CDR3 sequence: CASSLGVAGVRETQYF. The DNA of the CDR3 is TGTGCCAGCAGCCTCGGTGTAGCGGGAGTTCGAGAGACCCAGTACTTC.

V is TRBV7-2 and J is TRBJ2-7; 10 nucleotides match TRBD1. This CDR3 region has 14 residues. Germline trimming cut 6 bases from V and 2 bases from J; bases unmatched to any gene: 4. CDR1 is SGHTA and CDR2 is FQGNSA in the germline V gene. The DNA for the CDR3 is TGTGCCAGCAGTCGAGGGACAGGGGCCTACGAGCAGTACTTC. Amino acid sequence: CASSRGTGAYEQYF.

This clone has just one count. V is TRBV6-8 and J is TRBJ2-7, with 8 nucleotides matching TRBD1. V was clipped by 0 bases and J by 5 bases; unmatched bases: 6. The CDR3 extends over 15 amino acids. In germline, CDR1 is MNHGY, CDR2 SAAAGT. DNA of the CDR3: TGTGCCAGCAGTTACTCGAACAGGGGGAACCACGAGCAGTACTTC. Protein: CASSYSNRGNHEQYF.

The chain carries TRBV27 and TRBJ2-1; D ambiguous. The germline gives CDR1 MNHEY, CDR2 SMNVEV (reference sequence). Trimming shortened V by 6 bases and J by 6 bases, and 12 bases separated the two germline ends. The CDR3 length is 13 residues. CDR3 protein: CASSSLSSNEQFF. The CDR3, as DNA: TGTGCCAGCAGCAGTTTATCGTCCAATGAGCAGTTCTTC.

The V call is TRBV7-3, the J call TRBJ2-3, with D perhaps matching TRBD1 (5 bases). This CDR3 comprises 11 residues. Germline V gene sequence: CDR1 SGHTA, CDR2 FQGTGA. Trimming took 5 bases from V and 5 from J, leaving 5 bases between them. CDR3 bases: TGTGCCAGCAGCAGGGGAGATACGCAGTATTTT. Residues: CASSRGDTQYF.

The J gene is TRBJ2-3, the V gene TRBV5-6; 10 bases fit TRBD1. The CDR3 runs 16 residues. The J segment lost 1 base and the V segment lost 4 bases, leaving 6 bases of the junction unmatched. Germline CDR1 and CDR2: SGHDT and YYEEEE. CDR3 loop: CASSHPGTGGTDTQYF. DNA for the CDR3: TGTGCCAGCAGCCATCCCGGGACAGGGGGCACAGATACGCAGTATTTT.

V usage is TRBV4-2 and J usage is TRBJ2-1, with 11 bases matching TRBD2. With 4 bases clipped from V and 2 bases from J, the junction kept 4 bases outside the gene matches. Germline assignment: CDR1 LGHNA and CDR2 YNFKEQ. The CDR3 is 16 residues long. CDR3 nucleotides: TGTGCCAGCAGCCCCCAGACTAGCGGGACCTACAATGAGCAGTTCTTC. Its translation is CASSPQTSGTYNEQFF.

The V call is TRBV15, the J call TRBJ2-1; 9 bases are shared with TRBD1. V shed 1 base, J shed 0 bases, and the junction held 4 bases outside the gene matches. Germline CDR1 and CDR2: LNHNV and YYDKDF (reference sequence). The CDR3 has 17 residues. The CDR3 DNA reads as TGTGCCACCAGCAGAGCCCTGACAGGGGGCTCCTACAATGAGCAGTTCTTC. It encodes CATSRALTGGSYNEQFF.

CDR3: CASSLEQGARSPLHF. The CDR3 coding sequence is TGTGCCAGCAGCTTAGAGCAGGGGGCAAGGTCACCCCTCCACTTT. The genes are TRBV7-2 and TRBJ1-6; TRBD1 matches 8 bases. Germline V gene lookup returns CDR1 SGHTA and CDR2 FQGNSA. J was trimmed by 10 bases and V by 1 base; bases with no gene match: 6. CDR3 size: 15 residues.

The chain joins TRBV7-2 to TRBJ1-3, with a possible D match to TRBD1 (5 bases). The V and J ends lost 5 bases and 2 bases respectively, with 13 bases between them. Germline-derived CDR1 and CDR2 are SGHTA and FQGNSA. The length of the CDR3 is 15 residues. The CDR3 coding sequence is TGTGCCAGCAGCCTAACAGGTTCCACTGGAAACACCATATATTTT. Its translation: CASSLTGSTGNTIYF.

The genes are TRBV6-6 and TRBJ1-2; D gene unclear. This CDR3 region has 14 residues. In germline, CDR1 is MNHNY, CDR2 SVGAGI (reference sequence). V dropped 0 bases and J dropped 6 bases, with 11 bases sitting between them. CDR3: CASSYSTVFDGYTF. CDR3 coding DNA: TGTGCCAGCAGTTACTCGACGGTATTTGATGGCTACACCTTC.

The chain is built from TRBV5-1 and TRBJ2-5; possibly TRBD1 for D (6 bases). This CDR3 is built from 16 residues. Between the trimmed V and J ends, which lost 4 bases and 2 bases, there was a span of 18 bases. CDR1 is SGHRS, CDR2 YFSETQ, per germline. The CDR3 loop reads CASSPSYSTGQETQYF. The CDR3 DNA reads as TGCGCCAGCAGCCCCTCTTACTCGACAGGACAAGAGACCCAGTACTTC.

V and J are TRBV7-6 and TRBJ2-2; D is undetermined. Germline CDR1 SGHVS, CDR2 FNYEAQ. V was shortened by 4 bases and J by 4 bases, with 13 bases between the two germline ends. The length of the CDR3 is 15 residues. The CDR3 loop is CASSSPMLSTGELFF. In nucleotides, the CDR3 is TGTGCCAGCAGCTCACCCATGCTCTCCACCGGGGAGCTGTTTTTT.